This entry lists 29 T cell receptor beta chains sequenced from one sample in a study of T cells after yellow fever vaccination. TCRdb itself ran the 5' RACE reads through MiXCR, one entry per CDR3 protein. The table includes about 220,000 distinct CDR3 sequences, roughly 3.3% detected once. The sequenced sample was CD4+ T cells sorted from PBMCs, obtained 10 days after the yellow fever booster vaccination. Receptors originate from a young man who received the YFV17D yellow fever vaccine.

This clonotype appeared many times. V usage is TRBV7-9 and J usage is TRBJ2-2; 7 nucleotides match TRBD1. With 0 bases clipped from V and 10 bases from J, the junction kept 5 bases outside the gene matches. The length of the CDR3 is 14 residues. Germline V CDR1 and CDR2: SEHNR, FQNEAQ (reference sequence). The CDR3: CASSLAGQAEELFF. Written as DNA, the CDR3 is TGTGCCAGCAGCTTAGCAGGACAGGCCGAGGAGCTGTTTTTT.

This clonotype was recorded a few times. This chain uses TRBV20-1 with TRBJ1-1, with D maybe TRBD1 (5 bases). V was shortened by 6 bases and J by 3 bases, with 17 bases between the two germline ends. The CDR3 runs to 14 residues. Germline lookup yields CDR1 DFQATT and CDR2 SNEGSKA (reference sequence). The CDR3 region has the DNA TGCAGTGCCACCCACCGGGACTGGGACACTGAAGCTTTCTTT. Amino acids: CSATHRDWDTEAFF.

The chain combines TRBV12-3 or TRBV12-4 with TRBJ2-1, with 8 nucleotides matching TRBD1. The CDR3 loop spans 15 amino acids. Trimming took 2 bases from V and 4 from J; bases not matched to a gene: 4. This CDR3 is CASSLYRGIYNEQFF. CDR3 DNA sequence: TGTGCCAGCAGTTTATACAGGGGGATATACAATGAGCAGTTCTTC.

The genes are TRBV20-1 and TRBJ1-1; no firm D call. V lost 7 bases to trimming and J lost 2 bases, with 14 bases between them. This CDR3 has 13 amino acids. CDR1 and CDR2 from the germline V gene are DFQATT and SNEGSKA (reference sequence). This chain's CDR3 is CSGRRHPNTEAFF. The DNA for the CDR3 is TGCAGTGGTCGCAGACACCCAAACACTGAAGCTTTCTTT.

This chain links TRBV6-2 or TRBV6-3 with TRBJ1-5; D is unclear. This CDR3 comprises 18 residues. V was clipped by 0 bases and J by 0 bases, with 15 bases between them. Germline-derived CDR1 and CDR2 are MNHEY and SVGEGT. CDR3 in amino acids: CASSYSTFLTYSNQPQHF. DNA for the CDR3: TGTGCCAGCAGTTACTCGACCTTCTTGACTTATAGCAATCAGCCCCAGCATTTT.

The rearrangement uses TRBV7-8 and TRBJ2-3, with 9 nucleotides matching TRBD2. This CDR3 has 15 residues. The V and J ends lost 1 base and 12 bases, in that order; junction bases with no gene match: 11. Germline V lookup: CDR1 SGHVS, CDR2 FQNEAQ. CDR3 in amino acids: CASSLEPRAGGVQYF. In DNA, the CDR3 is TGTGCCAGCAGCTTAGAGCCTCGTGCGGGGGGGGTTCAGTATTTT.

This clonotype was picked up many times. V usage is TRBV27 and J usage is TRBJ2-7; D remains ambiguous. Germline CDR1 MNHEY, CDR2 SMNVEV (reference sequence). Between the trimmed V and J ends, which lost 7 bases and 0 bases, there was a span of 13 bases. The CDR3 has 14 amino acids. The CDR3 region has the DNA TGTGCCAGCACTGCTTGGCGGAGCTCCTACGAGCAGTACGTC. Protein: CASTAWRSSYEQYV.

This clonotype appeared many times. This sequence joins TRBV5-1 and TRBJ1-4; TRBD1 aligns across 7 bases. The CDR3 extends over 14 amino acids. The V gene end was trimmed by 0 bases and the J gene end by 8 bases; junction bases not matched to a gene: 4. The germline V gene has CDR1 SGHRS and CDR2 YFSETQ. The CDR3 spells CASSLEGAREKLFF. The CDR3 nucleotides read TGCGCCAGCAGCTTGGAGGGGGCGCGGGAAAAACTGTTTTTT.

The rearrangement uses TRBV11-2 and TRBJ2-4; a possible D gene is TRBD1 (5 bases). The CDR3 is 14 residues long. The V end was cut by 2 bases, the J end by 0 bases, with 5 bases between. CDR1 is SGHAT and CDR2 is FQNNGV in the germline V gene. The CDR3 protein is CASSLQGAKNIQYF. In nucleotides, the CDR3 is TGTGCCAGCAGCTTACAGGGAGCCAAAAACATTCAGTACTTC.

The chain joins TRBV10-3 to TRBJ2-1; 12 nucleotides line up with TRBD1. Germline V gives CDR1 ENHRY, CDR2 SYGVKD. The J segment lost 6 bases and the V segment lost 3 bases, leaving 15 bases of the junction unmatched. The CDR3 consists of 19 residues. CDR3 bases: TGTGCCATCAGTGAATTTCGGGGGTCCGGGACAGGGGGCCCCAATGAGCAGTTCTTC. Its protein product is CAISEFRGSGTGGPNEQFF.

This clonotype has only a few counts. The J gene is TRBJ2-4, the V gene TRBV5-4; D possibly matches TRBD1 or TRBD2 (6 bases each). The CDR3 contains 15 residues. The V end lost 1 base, the J end lost 7 bases, and 15 bases lay between the germline ends. Germline CDR1 is SGHNT and CDR2 is YYREEE (reference sequence). The DNA of the CDR3 is TGTGCCAGCAGCTTGAACGGGGGCGGCTTCAACATTCAGTACTTC. This codes for CASSLNGGGFNIQYF.

In this sample, this clonotype turned up many times. This chain uses TRBV14 with TRBJ1-1; no clear D gene. Germline V gene sequence: CDR1 SGHDN, CDR2 FVKESK. Trimming removed 4 bases from V and 6 bases from J, with 9 bases in between. The CDR3 sequence is 12 residues long. The CDR3 reads CASSPGWAEAFF. The CDR3 DNA follows: TGTGCCAGCAGCCCAGGTTGGGCTGAAGCTTTCTTT.

This clonotype was counted at least ten times. The chain uses TRBV3-1 and TRBJ1-6; maybe TRBD1 (6 bases). V shed 3 bases and J shed 9 bases, with 12 bases lying between them. Germline V gene data show CDR1 as LGHDT and CDR2 as YNNKEL (reference sequence). The CDR3 consists of 14 residues. The CDR3 region is CASSQGAQGSPLHF. CDR3 DNA sequence: TGTGCCAGCAGCCAGGGGGCCCAGGGTTCACCCCTCCACTTT. Drawing the rest from reference TRBV3-1 and TRBJ1-6, the complete variable domain is DTAVSQTPKYLVTQMGNDKSIKCEQNLGHDTMYWYKQDSKKFLKIMFSYNNKELIINETVPNRFSPKSPDKAHLNLHINSLELGDSAVYFCASSQGAQGSPLHFGNGTRLTVT.

This clonotype occurred a few times. The chain couples TRBV3-1 to TRBJ1-4, with no clear D. Trimming removed 4 bases at V and 4 bases at J, with 10 bases between. The CDR3 is 14 amino acids. Germline CDR1 reads LGHDT; CDR2 reads YNNKEL (reference sequence). The CDR3 DNA reads as TGTGCCAGCAGCCTTCGATGGGATAATGAAAAACTGTTTTTT. Protein product: CASSLRWDNEKLFF.

This clonotype was seen only a few times. CDR3 nucleotides: TGCGCCAGCAGTCATTGCGTAGCAGGCACTAATGAAAAACTGTTTTTT. Translation gives CASSHCVAGTNEKLFF. V gene TRBV23-1 combines with J gene TRBJ1-4; D remains unclear. TRBV23-1 is reported as an ORF; its role is uncertain. The CDR3 covers 16 residues. Trimming shortened V by 3 bases and J by 2 bases, and 13 bases separated the two germline ends.

The rearrangement links TRBV12-3 or TRBV12-4 to TRBJ1-2; D perhaps matches TRBD1 (5 bases). The CDR3 has 14 amino acids. V lost 5 bases and J lost 4, with 14 bases in between. The CDR3: CASSPDGAGYGYTF. The CDR3 DNA reads TGTGCCAGCAGTCCCGACGGGGCGGGCTATGGCTACACCTTC.

This clonotype occurred many times. The gene calls are TRBV15 and TRBJ2-1; 12 bases line up with TRBD2. The CDR3 sequence is 16 residues long. Germline lookup yields CDR1 LNHNV and CDR2 YYDKDF (reference sequence). V lost 5 bases and J lost 6; bases outside the gene matches: 8. This CDR3 is CATSGRLAGASNEQFF. The CDR3 DNA follows: TGTGCCACCAGCGGCAGACTAGCGGGGGCGAGCAATGAGCAGTTCTTC.

This clonotype has a count of ten or more. This chain links TRBV5-1 with TRBJ1-3; D gene uncertain. Trimming took off 0 bases at V and 0 bases at J, with 13 bases between the two ends. The CDR3 contains 17 residues. Germline V gives CDR1 SGHRS, CDR2 YFSETQ. CDR3 protein: CASSLDGGPFSGNTIYF. The CDR3 nucleotides read TGCGCCAGCAGCTTGGATGGAGGCCCCTTCTCTGGAAACACCATATATTTT.

This clonotype was seen many times. The J gene is TRBJ2-5, the V gene TRBV5-1, with D perhaps matching TRBD1 or TRBD2 (5 bases each). This CDR3 region has 14 residues. The V end lost 5 bases, the J end lost 2 bases, and 13 bases lay between the germline ends. The V gene's germline CDR1 is SGHRS and CDR2 YFSETQ. The CDR3 DNA sequence: TGCGCCAGCAGGGGGCTAACGGGGCAAGAGACCCAGTACTTC. This gives the protein CASRGLTGQETQYF.

This chain joins TRBV2 and TRBJ2-3; the match to TRBD1 covers 8 bases. CDR3 length: 16 residues. Per germline, CDR1 SNHLY and CDR2 FYNNEI. After removal of 5 bases from V and 1 base from J, the junction contained 8 bases not matched to a gene. This CDR3 is CASSIRQGTRTDTQYF. CDR3 DNA sequence: TGTGCCAGCAGTATACGACAGGGGACACGCACAGATACGCAGTATTTT.

This clonotype was seen more than once but under ten times. The V and J genes are TRBV2 and TRBJ1-4; D unresolved. Trimming took 8 bases from V and 6 from J, leaving 25 bases between them. The CDR3 spans 17 residues. Germline CDR1 is SNHLY and CDR2 is FYNNEI. CDR3 sequence reads: CASSRPTLTVSDEKLFF. As DNA, the CDR3 is TGTGCCAGCTCCCGGCCGACATTAACGGTTTCCGATGAAAAACTGTTTTTT.

The chain links TRBV20-1 to TRBJ2-1; 7 bases fit TRBD1. The CDR3 totals 17 residues. Germline V gives CDR1 DFQATT, CDR2 SNEGSKA (reference sequence). V shed 2 bases, J shed 7 bases, and the junction held 17 bases outside the gene matches. For the CDR3, the DNA is TGCAGTGCTAGATCCTTGTCTTCAGGGGGAAGTAGGAATGAGCAGTTCTTC. It yields the protein CSARSLSSGGSRNEQFF.

In its sample, this clonotype was seen many times. This chain connects TRBV29-1 to TRBJ2-3; the D gene is possibly TRBD1 (5 bases). This CDR3 has 12 residues. Per the germline V gene, CDR1 is SQVTM and CDR2 is ANQGSEA. V was shortened by 7 bases and J by 2 bases, with 10 bases between the two germline ends. In DNA form, the CDR3 reads TGCAGCGGGACACCCCACACAGATACGCAGTATTTT. Amino acid sequence: CSGTPHTDTQYF.

This clonotype was recorded at least ten times. The genes are TRBV7-6 and TRBJ2-5, with D tentatively TRBD1 (6 bases). This CDR3 has 13 amino acids. Between the trimmed V and J ends, which lost 5 bases and 2 bases, there was a span of 9 bases. CDR1 and CDR2 from the germline V gene are SGHVS and FNYEAQ. The CDR3 loop reads CASSEGTQETQYF. CDR3 nucleotide sequence: TGTGCCAGCAGCGAAGGGACACAAGAGACCCAGTACTTC.

This clonotype was recorded at least ten times. The chain employs TRBV20-1 and TRBJ2-1, with D perhaps TRBD2 (7 bases). Per germline, CDR1 DFQATT and CDR2 SNEGSKA (reference sequence). The CDR3 runs to 14 residues. The germline V and J ends were trimmed by 8 bases and 9 bases, with 23 bases remaining between them. DNA for the CDR3: TGCAGTATGATTAGCGTGGGGGGGGCAGGTGAGCAGTTCTTC. As protein: CSMISVGGAGEQFF.

Ten or more counts support this clonotype. The gene calls are TRBV6-2 or TRBV6-3 and TRBJ2-5; D may be TRBD1 (5 bases). CDR3 size: 14 residues. V was pared by 3 bases and J by 0 bases, with 8 bases between. From germline, CDR1 is MNHEY and CDR2 SVGEGT. In nucleotides, the CDR3 is TGTGCCAGCAGTTATTCCAGGGACCAAGAGACCCAGTACTTC. This codes for CASSYSRDQETQYF.

This clonotype occurred many times. The chain has TRBV5-1 and TRBJ2-1, with 8 bases that match TRBD1. The CDR3 extends over 16 amino acids. V shed 4 bases, J shed 0 bases, and the junction held 6 bases outside the gene matches. Germline V gene lookup returns CDR1 SGHRS and CDR2 YFSETQ. CDR3 residues: CASSRDRGVSYNEQFF. The CDR3 DNA is TGCGCCAGCAGCCGTGACAGGGGCGTCTCCTACAATGAGCAGTTCTTC.

A few counts support this clonotype. J is TRBJ1-3 and V is TRBV7-2; TRBD1 is a possible D gene (6 bases). V dropped 6 bases and J dropped 0 bases, with 12 bases sitting between them. Germline assignment: CDR1 SGHTA and CDR2 FQGNSA. There are 15 residues in the CDR3. The CDR3 loop is CASSYRVSSGNTIYF. The CDR3 DNA reads TGTGCCAGCAGTTACAGGGTTAGCTCTGGAAACACCATATATTTT.

This clonotype was counted many times. J is TRBJ2-3 and V is TRBV5-1; no firm D call. The germline CDR1 and CDR2 sequences are SGHRS and YFSETQ. Trimming took off 2 bases at V and 2 bases at J, with 6 bases between the two ends. This CDR3 contains 13 residues. The CDR3 DNA follows: TGCGCCAGCAGCTTACTTCCCACAGATACGCAGTATTTT. Its protein is CASSLLPTDTQYF.